The 8 T cell receptor beta chains below were found in one sample sequenced in a study of blood T cell repertoires in COVID-19. Only in-frame clones appear in the TCRdb table, and some are missing; sequencing was by immunoSEQ multiplex PCR. The table records roughly 99,000 clones, about 93% of them present only once. Sequenced input: peripheral blood. These receptors came from a young woman with acute or convalescent COVID-19.

The J gene is TRBJ2-1, the V gene TRBV6-5, with D possibly matching TRBD2 (6 bases). Germline V lookup: CDR1 MNHEY, CDR2 SVGAGI. The CDR3 is 16 amino acids. V was shortened by 2 bases and J by 4 bases, with 15 bases between the two germline ends. CDR3 residues: CASSYQSGGPYNEQFF. CDR3 coding DNA: TGTGCCAGCAGTTACCAATCAGGAGGGCCTTACAATGAGCAGTTCTTC.

V and J are TRBV2 and TRBJ1-2; D gene ambiguous. Trimming cost V 5 bases and J 8 bases, with 18 bases left between them. This CDR3 spans 14 amino acids. CDR1 SNHLY and CDR2 FYNNEI come from the germline V gene. CDR3 loop: CASSPAGIGQGYTF. In DNA form, the CDR3 reads TGTGCCAGCAGTCCTGCCGGGATCGGCCAAGGCTACACCTTC.

V usage is TRBV3-1 (or the pseudogene TRBV3-2) and J usage is TRBJ1-5; possible D gene TRBD1, 5 bases. Germline CDR1 and CDR2: LGHDT and YNNKEL (reference sequence). Deletions cut 6 bases from V and 1 base from J, with 10 bases between. CDR3 length: 14 residues. The chain's CDR3 is CASRNQGSNQPQHF. The CDR3 DNA reads TGTGCCAGCAGGAACCAGGGAAGCAATCAGCCCCAGCATTTT.

J is TRBJ2-1 and V is TRBV4-1; perhaps TRBD1 as D (5 bases). The germline V gene encodes CDR1 MGHRA and CDR2 YSYEKL. The CDR3 runs to 11 residues. The V and J ends lost 2 bases and 15 bases respectively, with 11 bases between them. CDR3 region: CASSQQGIRFF. The CDR3 DNA is TGCGCCAGCAGCCAACAGGGTATTCGGTTCTTC.

This sequence joins TRBV6-2 or TRBV6-3 and TRBJ1-1; TRBD1 aligns across 7 bases. J was trimmed by 5 bases and V by 4 bases; bases with no gene match: 7. CDR1 is MNHEY and CDR2 is SVGEGT in the germline V gene. There are 14 residues in the CDR3. CDR3 nucleotide sequence: TGTGCCAGCAGTTCCACAGGGGCGGCGACTGAAGCTTTCTTT. This sequence encodes CASSSTGAATEAFF.

The rearrangement links TRBV5-1 to TRBJ2-7; 11 bases are a match to TRBD2. The CDR3 has 15 residues. CDR1 is SGHRS, CDR2 YFSETQ, per germline. The V gene end was trimmed by 5 bases and the J gene end by 5 bases; junction bases not matched to a gene: 9. The CDR3 reads CASSLTGTSGNEQYF. DNA of the CDR3: TGCGCCAGCAGTCTGACCGGGACTAGCGGAAACGAGCAGTACTTC.

The chain combines TRBV28 with TRBJ2-1; unclear D gene. The V end lost 4 bases, the J end lost 7 bases, and 5 bases lay between the germline ends. Germline V gene data show CDR1 as MDHEN and CDR2 as SYDVKM. The CDR3 runs to 11 residues. CDR3 nucleotide sequence: TGTGCCAGCAGTTGGAGTAATGAGCAGTTCTTC. This translates into CASSWSNEQFF. Full variable domain (missing parts from reference TRBV28 and TRBJ2-1): DVKVTQSSRYLVKRTGEKVFLECVQDMDHENMFWYRQDPGLGLRLIYFSYDVKMKEKGDIPEGYSVSREKKERFSLILESASTNQTSMYLCASSWSNEQFFGPGTRLTVL.

V gene TRBV19 combines with J gene TRBJ1-1, with D possibly matching TRBD1 (5 bases). The CDR3 runs 13 residues. V shed 8 bases and J shed 5 bases, with 15 bases lying between them. CDR1 is LNHDA and CDR2 is SQIVND in the germline V gene (reference sequence). DNA of the CDR3: TGTGCCAGTGCCGGGGGGGTATTAACTGAAGCTTTCTTT. The encoded protein is CASAGGVLTEAFF. Full variable domain (missing parts from reference TRBV19 and TRBJ1-1): DGGITQSPKYLFRKEGQNVTLSCEQNLNHDAMYWYRQDPGQGLRLIYYSQIVNDFQKGDIAEGYSVSREKKESFPLTVTSAQKNPTAFYLCASAGGVLTEAFFGQGTRLTVV.